A single sample is the source of the 2 T cell receptor beta chains below, sequenced in a study of blood T cell repertoires in COVID-19. Clones were sequenced by immunoSEQ multiplex PCR, and TCRdb holds only the in-frame ones, with some missing. Of nearly 250,000 clones in the sample, 85% to 90% were seen once. Material: PBMCs or T cells enriched from blood (not recorded which). These receptors were taken from a man aged 50 to 60 who had been exposed to COVID-19.

V and J are TRBV28 and TRBJ1-6; 7 bases map to TRBD1. Losses at the gene ends were 5 bases for V and 5 bases for J; bases not matched to a gene: 9. CDR1 and CDR2 (germline): MDHEN, SYDVKM. CDR3 size: 16 residues. In DNA, the CDR3 is TGTGCCAGCAGTCTCAACAGGGGTTTGGATAATTCACCCCTCCACTTT. Translating it yields CASSLNRGLDNSPLHF. Using reference TRBV28 and TRBJ1-6 for the parts outside the CDR3, the full variable domain is DVKVTQSSRYLVKRTGEKVFLECVQDMDHENMFWYRQDPGLGLRLIYFSYDVKMKEKGDIPEGYSVSREKKERFSLILESASTNQTSMYLCASSLNRGLDNSPLHFGNGTRLTVT.

This clone came up once. This rearrangement joins TRBV19 to TRBJ1-6, with a tentative D call TRBD1 (6 bases). Germline CDR1 and CDR2: LNHDA and SQIVND (reference sequence). This CDR3 spans 15 amino acids. V was pared by 3 bases and J by 6 bases, with 12 bases between. The DNA for the CDR3 is TGTGCCAGTAGTATTCGGGGGGGCACTAATTCACCCCTCCACTTT. Translated, it gives CASSIRGGTNSPLHF. Based on the CDR3 plus reference TRBV19 and TRBJ1-6, the full variable domain is DGGITQSPKYLFRKEGQNVTLSCEQNLNHDAMYWYRQDPGQGLRLIYYSQIVNDFQKGDIAEGYSVSREKKESFPLTVTSAQKNPTAFYLCASSIRGGTNSPLHFGNGTRLTVT.